The 31 T cell receptor beta chains in this list originate from one sample, sequenced in a study of OX40 agonist ivuxolimab in advanced cancers. Libraries were prepared by immunoSEQ multiplex PCR; TCRdb keeps only in-frame clonotypes and omits some of them. Of tens of thousands of clones listed, 82% are singletons. The sample in question was CD4+ or CD8+ T cells sorted from blood, obtained in a trial of the OX40 agonist ivuxolimab. Every receptor here comes from an adult with an advanced solid tumor such as melanoma, head and neck, liver or kidney cancer.

The chain employs TRBV11-1 and TRBJ2-1; 10 positions match TRBD2. CDR3 length equals 15 residues. Germline lookup yields CDR1 SGHAT and CDR2 FQDESV (reference sequence). Trimming cost V 2 bases and J 5 bases; bases outside gene matches: 3. CDR3 amino acids: CASSLFSGGNNEQFF. The CDR3 coding sequence is TGTGCCAGCAGCTTATTTAGCGGGGGGAACAATGAGCAGTTCTTC.

This rearrangement joins TRBV19 to TRBJ2-4; D not certain. Trimming cost V 9 bases and J 8 bases, with 20 bases left between them. This CDR3 has 14 amino acids. In germline, CDR1 is LNHDA, CDR2 SQIVND (reference sequence). The CDR3 nucleotides are TGTGCCAGCACCCCATGGAAAAGTTCTGACATTCAGTACTTC. Encoded protein: CASTPWKSSDIQYF.

The chain couples TRBV4-2 to TRBJ1-6; D not resolved. This CDR3 contains 13 residues. V was clipped by 1 base and J by 10 bases, with 8 bases between them. Germline lookup yields CDR1 LGHNA and CDR2 YNFKEQ. As DNA, the CDR3 is TGTGCCAGCAGCCAAGGTATGGACTCACCCCTCCACTTT. Its translation is CASSQGMDSPLHF.

This clone was observed a single time. The chain couples TRBV10-3 to TRBJ2-5, with D perhaps TRBD2 (5 bases). The CDR3 extends over 12 amino acids. Looked up from germline, CDR1 is ENHRY and CDR2 is SYGVKD. In nucleotides, the CDR3 is TGTGCAGTGAGAGGGCTACTTGAGACCCAGTACTTC. Translating gives CAVRGLLETQYF.

V usage is TRBV7-9 and J usage is TRBJ2-5; TRBD2 matches 8 bases. J lost 0 bases, V lost 1 base, and 4 bases had no gene match. The germline V gene encodes CDR1 SEHNR and CDR2 FQNEAQ (reference sequence). This CDR3 has 16 amino acids. The DNA of the CDR3 is TGTGCCAGCAGCTTAGACACGGGAGGGTACCAAGAGACCCAGTACTTC. Its protein is CASSLDTGGYQETQYF.

The V call is TRBV5-4, the J call TRBJ2-7; D assignment may be TRBD1 or TRBD2 (5 bases each). The CDR3 runs to 13 residues. Between the trimmed V and J ends, which lost 2 bases and 5 bases, there was a span of 11 bases. Per germline, CDR1 SGHNT and CDR2 YYREEE (reference sequence). The CDR3 reads CASSFRGAHEQYF. The CDR3, as DNA: TGTGCCAGCAGCTTCCGGGGCGCCCACGAGCAGTACTTC.

The rearrangement links TRBV11-2 to TRBJ2-3, with TRBD1 identical over 8 bases. V shed 4 bases and J 6 bases; nucleotides not matched to a gene: 15. The CDR3 has 17 residues. Germline V gene lookup returns CDR1 SGHAT and CDR2 FQNNGV. In nucleotides, the CDR3 is TGTGCCAGCAGCTCCGCTATCCGCAGGGGGCCCCTGGATACGCAGTATTTT. This translates into CASSSAIRRGPLDTQYF. Together with reference TRBV11-2 and TRBJ2-3, the CDR3 gives the full variable domain: EAGVAQSPRYKIIEKRQSVAFWCNPISGHATLYWYQQILGQGPKLLIQFQNNGVVDDSQLPKDRFSAERLKGVDSTLKIQPAKLEDSAVYLCASSSAIRRGPLDTQYFGPGTRLTVL.

J is TRBJ2-1 and V is TRBV11-2; perhaps TRBD2 as D (7 bases). V lost 5 bases and J lost 5, with 16 bases in between. This CDR3 comprises 15 residues. CDR1 SGHAT and CDR2 FQNNGV come from the germline V gene. This CDR3 reads CASSPGRGGNNEQFF. In DNA form, the CDR3 reads TGTGCCAGCAGCCCCGGCAGGGGAGGGAACAATGAGCAGTTCTTC.

This rearrangement joins TRBV27 to TRBJ2-1; 16 positions agree with TRBD2. The J segment lost 3 bases and the V segment lost 5 bases, leaving 13 bases of the junction unmatched. This CDR3 contains 20 residues. Germline V gene lookup returns CDR1 MNHEY and CDR2 SMNVEV (reference sequence). The CDR3 sequence is CASSPFRGTSGRAVYNEQFF. In DNA form, the CDR3 reads TGTGCCAGCAGTCCATTTCGCGGGACTAGCGGGAGGGCCGTCTACAATGAGCAGTTCTTC.

The rearrangement uses TRBV19 and TRBJ2-7; 14 bases agree with TRBD2. The CDR3 consists of 22 residues. CDR1 is LNHDA, CDR2 SQIVND, per germline (reference sequence). Germline trimming cut 9 bases from V and 4 bases from J; bases unmatched to any gene: 29. CDR3 coding DNA: TGTGCCAGACCCCAACGGCGGGGGGCTCCGGGACTAGCGGGAGAAGCTTTATACGAGCAGTACTTC. Translating it yields CARPQRRGAPGLAGEALYEQYF.

This rearrangement joins TRBV19 to TRBJ1-1, with 7 bases matching TRBD1. J lost 5 bases, V lost 3 bases, and 12 bases had no gene match. The CDR3 runs to 16 residues. From germline, CDR1 is LNHDA and CDR2 SQIVND (reference sequence). The CDR3 spells CASSINGQELGTEAFF. CDR3 DNA sequence: TGTGCCAGTAGTATCAACGGACAGGAATTGGGTACTGAAGCTTTCTTT.

This clone appeared once. The CDR3 sequence: CASTIAGANTGELFF. For the CDR3, the DNA is TGTGCCAGCACCATAGCCGGGGCGAACACCGGGGAGCTGTTTTTT. This chain connects TRBV6-5 to TRBJ2-2; D might be TRBD2 (5 bases). The CDR3 length is 15 residues. Deletions cut 7 bases from V and 0 bases from J, with 12 bases between. The germline V gene encodes CDR1 MNHEY and CDR2 SVGAGI.

The chain recombines TRBV29-1 with TRBJ1-1; 8 nucleotides align to TRBD1. CDR3 size: 11 residues. CDR1 is SQVTM and CDR2 is ANQGSEA in the germline V gene. V was clipped by 5 bases and J by 7 bases; unmatched bases: 3. Here the CDR3 reads CSVQGAGEAFF. CDR3 bases: TGCAGCGTTCAGGGGGCTGGTGAAGCTTTCTTT. Full variable domain (missing parts from reference TRBV29-1 and TRBJ1-1): SAVISQKPSRDICQRGTSLTIQCQVDSQVTMMFWYRQQPGQSLTLIATANQGSEATYESGFVIDKFPISRPNLTFSTLTVSNMSPEDSSIYLCSVQGAGEAFFGQGTRLTVV.

The rearrangement joins TRBV7-8 to TRBJ2-7, with 7 bases fitting TRBD1. CDR3 length: 14 residues. CDR1 and CDR2 from the germline V gene are SGHVS and FQNEAQ. After removal of 6 bases from V and 2 bases from J, the junction contained 7 bases not matched to a gene. The CDR3, as DNA: TGTGCCAGCAGGACAGGGCAGGGGACCTACGAGCAGTACTTC. Translating it yields CASRTGQGTYEQYF.

The V gene is TRBV5-6, the J gene TRBJ2-1; no clear D. Germline V gives CDR1 SGHDT, CDR2 YYEEEE. With 0 bases removed from V and 4 bases from J, the gap between germline ends came to 11 bases. The CDR3 has 15 residues. The CDR3 protein is CASSLEPTMYNEQFF. CDR3 nucleotide sequence: TGTGCCAGCAGCTTGGAACCGACCATGTACAATGAGCAGTTCTTC.

The chain joins TRBV18 to TRBJ1-2, with 10 bases identical to TRBD1. The germline V gene has CDR1 KGHSH and CDR2 LQKENI. Trimming took 3 bases from V and 6 from J; bases not matched to a gene: 10. The length of the CDR3 is 16 residues. The CDR3 region is CASSPVPGQGINGYTF. The CDR3 region has the DNA TGTGCCAGCTCACCGGTCCCGGGACAGGGGATCAATGGCTACACCTTC.

The J gene is TRBJ1-6, the V gene TRBV28; the D is unclear. Trimming shortened V by 3 bases and J by 7 bases, and 10 bases separated the two germline ends. CDR3 length: 14 residues. Germline lookup yields CDR1 MDHEN and CDR2 SYDVKM. CDR3 loop: CASSFSRSNSPLHF. In DNA, the CDR3 is TGTGCCAGCAGTTTTTCCAGGAGCAATTCACCCCTCCACTTT.

The chain combines TRBV11-2 with TRBJ1-3; TRBD1 might be the D (5 bases). The germline V gene encodes CDR1 SGHAT and CDR2 FQNNGV. Deletions cut 4 bases from V and 4 bases from J, with 14 bases between. This CDR3 has 15 residues. The CDR3 sequence is CASSSTGLQGNTIYF. The CDR3 bases are TGTGCCAGCAGCTCAACAGGACTGCAAGGAAACACCATATATTTT.

This clone is judged medium-sized. The rearrangement uses TRBV5-4 and TRBJ1-2, with D maybe TRBD1 (6 bases). V was shortened by 4 bases and J by 5 bases, with 12 bases between the two germline ends. CDR3 length: 13 amino acids. Per germline, CDR1 SGHNT and CDR2 YYREEE (reference sequence). The CDR3 spells CASSAGQRYGYTF. CDR3 DNA: TGTGCCAGCAGCGCCGGACAGAGATATGGCTACACCTTC.

The chain has TRBV5-1 and TRBJ2-7; TRBD2 might be the D (6 bases). V lost 1 base and J 2 bases, leaving 13 bases between the germline ends. CDR1 is SGHRS and CDR2 is YFSETQ in the germline V gene. There are 15 residues in the CDR3. In DNA, the CDR3 is TGCGCCAGCAGCTTGATTTTTACGGGGGCCTACGAGCAGTACTTC. It translates to CASSLIFTGAYEQYF.

V is TRBV5-1 and J is TRBJ2-3; TRBD1 or TRBD2 may be the D gene (6 bases each). The CDR3 totals 14 residues. V was pared by 6 bases and J by 2 bases, with 13 bases between. Germline CDR1 reads SGHRS; CDR2 reads YFSETQ. CDR3 residues: CASTFGGYTDTQYF. CDR3 coding DNA: TGCGCCAGCACCTTCGGGGGCTACACAGATACGCAGTATTTT.

The chain has TRBV6-1 and TRBJ1-3; D is unresolved. The ends were cut back, 4 bases at V and 2 bases at J, with 12 bases in the middle. The V gene's germline CDR1 is MNHNS and CDR2 SASEGT. The CDR3 totals 15 residues. The CDR3 sequence is CASSVEGRAGNTIYF. The CDR3 DNA reads TGTGCCAGCAGTGTTGAGGGCAGAGCTGGAAACACCATATATTTT.

About this clone itself: Because the CDR3's place on the DNA is in doubt, the DNA is left out and the CDR3 is given as listed by TCRdb. The genes are TRBV19 and TRBJ1-1; the tabulated D call, TRBD1, remains unverified against the DNA. The CDR3 is 13 residues long, ends included. The V gene's germline CDR1 is LNHDA and CDR2 SQIVND (reference sequence). CDR3 region: CASSWGAGTDTFF.

This clone was observed a few times. This rearrangement joins TRBV6-1 to TRBJ2-4; the D gene is possibly TRBD2 (6 bases). The ends were cut back, 8 bases at V and 3 bases at J, with 14 bases in the middle. The germline CDR1 and CDR2 sequences are MNHNS and SASEGT. The CDR3 has 14 amino acids. This chain's CDR3 is CASDVRGGKNIQYF. In DNA form, the CDR3 reads TGTGCCAGCGACGTAAGGGGAGGCAAAAACATTCAGTACTTC.

The chain joins TRBV5-5 to TRBJ2-7; D possibly corresponds to TRBD2 (5 bases). Germline CDR1 is SGHKS and CDR2 is YYEKEE (reference sequence). V was pared by 2 bases and J by 2 bases, with 14 bases between. The CDR3 runs to 15 residues. The CDR3 here is CASSLQADFTYEQYF. CDR3 DNA sequence: TGTGCCAGCAGCTTACAAGCGGACTTCACCTACGAGCAGTACTTC.

The chain combines TRBV27 with TRBJ1-5; D ambiguous. Between the trimmed V and J ends, which lost 6 bases and 2 bases, there was a span of 5 bases. Germline CDR1 is MNHEY and CDR2 is SMNVEV (reference sequence). The CDR3 runs to 12 residues. CDR3 protein: CASRDRNQPQHF. DNA for the CDR3: TGTGCCAGCAGGGATCGCAATCAGCCCCAGCATTTT.

This clone was observed a handful of times. The chain recombines TRBV19 with TRBJ1-5, with 9 bases matching TRBD1. Germline CDR1 LNHDA, CDR2 SQIVND (reference sequence). V shed 7 bases, J shed 6 bases, and the junction held 7 bases outside the gene matches. CDR3 size: 14 residues. The CDR3 loop is CASKPGTGRQPQHF. CDR3 bases: TGTGCCAGTAAGCCCGGGACAGGGCGTCAGCCCCAGCATTTT.

The chain recombines TRBV21-1 with TRBJ1-2. TRBV21-1 is a pseudogene segment. This CDR3 region has 20 residues. The DNA of the CDR3 is TGTGCCAGCACCCTTAGGATCCCCTGGCATGTCCAGGGGGGGGCGAATGGCTACACCTTC. Protein: CASTLRIPWHVQGGANGYTF.

As DNA, the CDR3 is TGTGCCAGCAGCGCCACCGGACAGGGGGGTAGTCAGCCCCAGCATTTT. Amino acid sequence: CASSATGQGGSQPQHF. V is TRBV9 and J is TRBJ1-5, with 10 bases fitting TRBD1. Germline CDR1 reads SGDLS; CDR2 reads YYNGEE. CDR3 length: 16 amino acids. Trimming cost V 3 bases and J 6 bases; bases outside gene matches: 9. The full variable domain, completed using reference TRBV9 and TRBJ1-5, is DSGVTQTPKHLITATGQRVTLRCSPRSGDLSVYWYQQSLDQGLQFLIQYYNGEERAKGNILERFSAQQFPDLHSELNLSSLELGDSALYFCASSATGQGGSQPQHFGDGTRLSIL.

The chain couples TRBV11-3 to TRBJ2-1; 7 bases are a match to TRBD2. The CDR3 has 15 residues. J lost 0 bases, V lost 3 bases, and 2 bases had no gene match. Germline V gene lookup returns CDR1 SGHNT and CDR2 YENEEA. CDR3 residues: CASSLGGYSYNEQFF. For the CDR3, the DNA is TGTGCCAGCAGCTTGGGAGGGTACTCCTACAATGAGCAGTTCTTC. The full variable domain, rest sourced from reference TRBV11-3 and TRBJ2-1, is EAGVVQSPRYKIIEKKQPVAFWCNPISGHNTLYWYLQNLGQGPELLIRYENEEAVDDSQLPKDRFSAERLKGVDSTLKIQPAELGDSAVYLCASSLGGYSYNEQFFGPGTRLTVL.

This chain connects TRBV7-6 to TRBJ2-1; no definite D call. The length of the CDR3 is 13 residues. Trimming cost V 1 base and J 5 bases, with 6 bases left between them. Germline values: CDR1 SGHVS, CDR2 FNYEAQ. CDR3 sequence (DNA): TGTGCCAGCAGCTTAGTCATCGACAATGAGCAGTTCTTC. The encoded protein is CASSLVIDNEQFF.